These 8 T cell receptor beta chains were sequenced from one sample in a study of Graves' ophthalmopathy and Graves' hyperthyroidism. Amplifying from RNA transcripts, the study obtained TCR beta CDR3 regions. HTBI primers served in a first-round RT-PCR, which a second-round multiplex PCR followed. TCRdb recomputed calls from the multiplex PCR reads with MiXCR, one row per CDR3 protein. The sample lists 400,000 or so distinct CDR3 sequences; approximately 18% were seen once. Material for sequencing was peripheral blood. These receptors were obtained from an adult woman with stable Graves' hyperthyroidism.

This clonotype was seen many times. The germline gene is not matched at one end of the junction; a read error may be the cause. V and J are TRBV12-3 or TRBV12-4 and TRBJ1-1, with D tentatively TRBD1 (5 bases). This CDR3 has 12 amino acids. The CDR3 nucleotides read TGTGCCAGCAGCTTAGGGGACACTGAAGCTTTCTTT. This encodes CASSLGDTEAFF.

With regard to this clonotype: One end of the junction varies from germline; a read error may be responsible. The CDR3 loop is CSSSSPGGGSALHF. In DNA, the CDR3 is TGTTCCAGCAGTTCCCCAGGGGGCGGGTCAGCCCTCCACTTT. The chain couples TRBV12-3 or TRBV12-4 to TRBJ1-6, with TRBD1 identical over 8 bases. The CDR3 runs to 14 residues.

J is TRBJ2-5 and V is TRBV30; TRBD1 matches at 7 bases. V lost 7 bases, J lost 1 base, and 9 bases stayed unmatched. This CDR3 region has 14 residues. The germline V gene has CDR1 GTSNPN and CDR2 SVGIG (reference sequence). CDR3 residues: CASTGTAAQETQYF. The CDR3 DNA reads TGTGCCTCCACAGGGACAGCGGCCCAAGAGACCCAGTACTTC. Supplemented by reference TRBV30 and TRBJ2-5, the full variable domain reads SQTIHQWPATLVQPVGSPLSLECTVEGTSNPNLYWYRQAAGRGLQLLFYSVGIGQISSEVPQNLSASRPQDRQFILSSKKLLLSDSGFYLCASTGTAAQETQYFGPGTRLLVL.

This clonotype was recorded at least ten times. The chain has TRBV27 and TRBJ1-6; TRBD1 matches 8 bases. The V gene end was trimmed by 6 bases and the J gene end by 10 bases; junction bases not matched to a gene: 11. Germline lookup yields CDR1 MNHEY and CDR2 SMNVEV (reference sequence). This CDR3 has 15 amino acids. CDR3 amino acids: CASSHLTGGGSPLHF. The DNA for the CDR3 is TGTGCCAGCAGCCATCTTACAGGGGGGGGATCACCCCTCCACTTT.

In its sample, this clonotype was seen many times. This rearrangement joins TRBV6-2 or TRBV6-3 to TRBJ2-7; 11 positions match TRBD1. The germline V gene encodes CDR1 MNHEY and CDR2 SVGEGT. Germline trimming cut 6 bases from V and 6 bases from J; bases unmatched to any gene: 7. The CDR3 spans 14 residues. CDR3 amino acids: CASSPGTGGSEQYF. CDR3 nucleotide sequence: TGTGCCAGCAGCCCCGGGACAGGGGGAAGCGAGCAGTACTTC.

This clonotype showed up many times. The gene calls are TRBV7-8 and TRBJ2-5; 7 positions match TRBD2. The V gene end was trimmed by 0 bases and the J gene end by 2 bases; junction bases not matched to a gene: 3. Germline V gene lookup returns CDR1 SGHVS and CDR2 FQNEAQ. The length of the CDR3 is 15 residues. In DNA form, the CDR3 reads TGTGCCAGCAGCTTAGCCCTTAGCGGGCAAGAGACCCAGTACTTC. Protein sequence: CASSLALSGQETQYF.

This clonotype was seen ten or more times. V gene TRBV20-1 combines with J gene TRBJ1-1, with TRBD1 as a possible D gene (6 bases). V was pared by 0 bases and J by 3 bases, with 11 bases between. The germline CDR1 and CDR2 sequences are DFQATT and SNEGSKA (reference sequence). This CDR3 comprises 14 residues. This CDR3 reads CSARDRGGYTEAFF. The CDR3 DNA is TGCAGTGCTAGAGACAGGGGAGGGTACACTGAAGCTTTCTTT.

There are many counts of this clonotype. The chain carries TRBV6-1 and TRBJ2-7, with D maybe TRBD2 (6 bases). CDR1 is MNHNS and CDR2 is SASEGT in the germline V gene. The CDR3 is 12 amino acids. V was clipped by 10 bases and J by 3 bases, with 13 bases between them. Written as DNA, the CDR3 is TGTGCCACCAAGCCGGGGGACTACGAGCAGTACTTC. This gives the protein CATKPGDYEQYF.